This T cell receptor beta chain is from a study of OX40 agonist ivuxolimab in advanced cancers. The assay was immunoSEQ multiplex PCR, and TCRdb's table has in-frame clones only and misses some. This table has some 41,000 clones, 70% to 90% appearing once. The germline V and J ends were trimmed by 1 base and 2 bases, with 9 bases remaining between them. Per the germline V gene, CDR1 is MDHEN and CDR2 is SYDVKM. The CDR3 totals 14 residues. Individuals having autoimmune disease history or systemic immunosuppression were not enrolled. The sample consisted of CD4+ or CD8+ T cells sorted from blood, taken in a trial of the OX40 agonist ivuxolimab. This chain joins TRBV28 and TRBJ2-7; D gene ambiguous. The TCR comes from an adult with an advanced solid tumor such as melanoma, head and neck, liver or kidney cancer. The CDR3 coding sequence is TGTGCCAGCAGTTTATTGGGCAGAACCTACGAGCAGTACTTC. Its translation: CASSLLGRTYEQYF.